This T cell receptor (beta chain) is drawn from a study of shared clonotypes between healthy human individuals (dated by TCRdb to the early 2020s). Looking at the study overall: A couple of women and a few men aged 18 to 49 years were included in the cohort. For each donor, three plates each were used for CD4 naive and CD4 memory, two plates were used for CD8 naive, and one plate was used for CD8 memory. Blood TCR repertoires of roughly five healthy adults were deeply sequenced to estimate repertoire size and the extent of clonotype sharing between individuals. To increase sequencing depth and limit assay-specific biases, TCR repertoire library preparation and sequencing were carried out by different laboratories using diverse techniques. Leukapheresis yielded between about 0.94 and 10 billion PBMCs per donor. Points the paper makes about the study in general: Even with the large sequencing depth, rarefaction of the sorted-subset datasets indicated that sequencing was incomplete. Estimated clonotype richness was generally larger for naive than for memory subsets. Sampling was restricted to blood, and TCR repertoires in tissues likely differ from the TCR repertoires found in blood. Because the study included a small number of donors, the genetic and exposure-history diversity represented was limited. Compared with non-shared clonotypes, clonotypes shared by all four sorted-subset donors had higher generation probabilities. Sharing across a handful of donors was observed for around 5% of naive CD4, 3% to 3.5% of naive CD8, 2% to 2.5% of memory CD4, and roughly 0.43% of memory CD8 clonotypes. Pairwise subsampling led to the expectation that sequencing depth would affect the degree of clonotype sharing among donors.

Using the deep immunoSEQ assay, multiplex PCR amplified TCR CDR3 regions from genomic DNA. Genomic DNA extracted from each cell subset was distributed evenly over all wells of several immunoSEQ 96-well plates, and each plate served as one replicate. For sorted subsets, roughly 200 ng of genomic DNA, equivalent to roughly 33,000 T cell genomes, went into each replicate PCR. The purified libraries were quantified using a Qubit 3.0 fluorometer, sized with a Bioanalyzer 2100, and then quantified again using the KAPA Library Quantification kit. Every immunoSEQ 96-well plate was sequenced on a separate single-read 150-cycle Illumina NextSeq 550 flow cell. For the original study's pipeline: The immunoSEQ output contained only junctional sequences without quality scores, so filtering could not match that applied to full-length reads. To assign V/J genes and CDR3, sequences were annotated against IMGT germline references using PyIR, a Python wrapper for IgBLAST v1.9. Reads with weak V/J assignments (E-value above 1e-6), missing CDR3, stop codons, out-of-frame junctions, or ambiguous translated residues were removed. A V3J clonotype was defined by an identical inferred V gene, J gene, and CDR3 amino acid sequence. Percentage overlap between repertoires was calculated by dividing the number of shared unique clonotypes by the size of the smaller repertoire. Repertoire richness was assessed with RTK rarefaction, the Chao1 estimator, and Recon v2.1 estimates of unobserved clonotypes. Generation probabilities were computed with OLGA for all TCRbeta clonotypes obtained by the gDNA method from several donors. Drawn from immuneACCESS, this table holds only the in-frame rearrangements with V and J called that TCRdb kept. Clones are partly lost; checked studies trace under half to an unresolved V gene and leave the rest unexplained. D and trimming come from the DNA, and the V and J calls and clone size come from that table. The table for this sample lists about 1 million clones; 75% of them were counted only once. Roughly 1.5% of the sample goes to the ten largest clones.

The CDR3, from cysteine to phenylalanine, totals 12 residues. The read is trimmed to its CDR3 DNA, 36 bases read in frame from base 1. V and J are truncated by 5 bases and 4 bases respectively, leaving an intervening sequence of 8 bases. CDR1 and CDR2, per the germline V gene, are SGHTA and FQGNSA. A few counts support this clone. Its specific antigen is unknown. This may stem from a read error, because a much larger clone lies one nucleotide away. This specimen includes other DNA sequences encoding the same CDR3. The donors were healthy, HIV-negative adults who had no recently reported acute infections or vaccinations. Every donor was a Caucasian adult living in Nashville, Tennessee, USA. CD4+ T cells were enriched through magnetic negative selection, after which naive cells were positively selected on CD45RA and the remaining negative fraction served as the memory subset. Blood was obtained by leukapheresis, after which PBMCs were separated by Ficoll-Histopaque density gradient centrifugation and cryopreserved in liquid nitrogen vapor phase. Analytical flow cytometry was used to check the purity and quantity of each magnetically sorted T cell population. Genomic DNA was isolated from every sorted fraction and measured by UV absorbance on a Nanodrop 2000c.

Rearrangement joined TRBV7-2 to TRBJ1-2; the best D guess is TRBD1, with 5 bases matching. The sequence was collected from a man aged 18 to 29 in good health. Sequenced material: memory CD4+ T cells sorted from blood. What this sample's cell subset or site label stands for: CD45RA-negative fraction. In nucleotides, the sequence is TGTGCCAGCAGCAGAGACAGCTATGGCTACACCTTC. The resulting protein is CASSRDSYGYTF.